This T cell receptor (beta chain) was obtained from a study of T cells after yellow fever vaccination. Study outcomes and limitations: A large majority of primary-vaccination clones showed up again after the booster (about 97% CD4, 75% to 90% CD8). It was the secondary response that reached its peak faster, day 5 versus 15, but it was weaker.

This CDR3 is built from 18 residues. The V and J ends lost 3 bases and 5 bases, in that order; junction bases with no gene match: 12. Germline V gene data show CDR1 as DFQATT and CDR2 as SNEGSKA (reference sequence). With regard to this clonotype: Its matching antigen is unknown.

TCR cDNA was made by 5'RACE template switching, adding a universal primer site and UMIs. TCRdb fed the 5' RACE reads into MiXCR, producing one record per CDR3 protein. Counted here are under 200,000 distinct CDR3 sequences, 8% to 13% occurring once; the ten biggest clones make up about 38%. This chain links TRBV20-1 with TRBJ1-6, with 11 bases lining up with TRBD1. Sequenced material: CD8+ T cells sorted from PBMCs, taken 15 days after the yellow fever booster vaccination. This receptor was obtained from a man aged 18 to 30 who received the YFV17D yellow fever vaccine. The CDR3 here is CSASGNRDRGDDNSPLHF. The CDR3 nucleotides read TGCAGTGCTAGTGGAAACCGGGACAGGGGGGACGATAATTCACCCCTCCACTTT.